This record looks at one T cell receptor (beta chain) sequence and its context. Its antigen is not known. Each CDR3 protein is one row after TCRdb ran MiXCR on the 5' RACE reads. The table records some 210,000 distinct CDR3 sequences, around 27% of them present only once. These data come from a study of T-cell memory formation after mild COVID-19. Study-level points and caveats: Contracting clones, day 15 to 85, had balanced CD4/CD8, and later expanders favored CD4+.

V lost 5 bases and J lost 0; bases outside the gene matches: 3. CDR1 is SGHTA and CDR2 is FQGTGA in the germline V gene. This CDR3 has 17 amino acids. This sequence originates from an adult woman who had mild COVID-19 (a few samples of this study predate the infection). Cell type and time point are not known. The V and J genes are TRBV7-3 and TRBJ2-2, with 13 bases lining up with TRBD2. Material: PBMCs or a T cell subset sorted from them (not recorded which). CDR3 loop: CASSPGLAGPNTGELFF. The CDR3 region has the DNA TGTGCCAGCAGCCCGGGACTAGCGGGACCGAACACCGGGGAGCTGTTTTTT. Full variable domain (rest looked up from reference TRBV7-3 and TRBJ2-2): GAGVSQTPSNKVTEKGKYVELRCDPISGHTALYWYRQSLGQGPEFLIYFQGTGAADDSGLPNDRFFAVRPEGSVSTLKIQRTERGDSAVYLCASSPGLAGPNTGELFFGEGSRLTVL.